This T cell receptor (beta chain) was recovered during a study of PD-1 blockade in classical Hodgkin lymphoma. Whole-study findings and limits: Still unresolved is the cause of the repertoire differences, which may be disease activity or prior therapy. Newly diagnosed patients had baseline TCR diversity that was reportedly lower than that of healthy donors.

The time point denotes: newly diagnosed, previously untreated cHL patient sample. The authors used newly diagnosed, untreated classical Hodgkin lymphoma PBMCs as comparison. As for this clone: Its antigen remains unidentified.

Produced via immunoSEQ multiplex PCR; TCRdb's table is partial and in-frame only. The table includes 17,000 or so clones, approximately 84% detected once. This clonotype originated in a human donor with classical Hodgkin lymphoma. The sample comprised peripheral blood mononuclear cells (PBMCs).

CDR3 sequence reads: CASSLTSGSYEQYF. DNA of the CDR3: TGTGCCAGCAGCTTAACATCTGGGAGTTACGAGCAGTACTTC. The chain is built from TRBV7-3 and TRBJ2-7; perhaps TRBD2 as D (5 bases). Germline V CDR1 and CDR2: SGHTA, FQGTGA. Deletions cut 0 bases from V and 4 bases from J, with 10 bases between. The CDR3 totals 14 residues.